These 32 T cell receptor beta chains were sequenced from one sample in a study of cytomegalovirus exposure and HLA in healthy donors. Primers for the PCR totalled 60 Vbeta and 13 Jbeta. Sequencing was performed with immunoSEQ multiplex PCR; in TCRdb, only in-frame clones are kept and a portion is missing. The sample yields approximately 84,000 clones, around 70% seen once. The sequenced sample consisted of PBMCs. The receptors come from a man between 40 and 49 years old in good health and CMV-seropositive.

This rearrangement joins TRBV5-1 to TRBJ1-1, with TRBD1 matching 9 bases. This CDR3 is 15 amino acids long. V trimming: 3 bases; J trimming: 5 bases; junction bases outside the gene matches: 8. Germline V gene data show CDR1 as SGHRS and CDR2 as YFSETQ. The CDR3 bases are TGCGCCAGCAGCTCTTCGACAGGGGGAAGAACTGAAGCTTTCTTT. Its translation is CASSSSTGGRTEAFF.

This clone appeared a few times. The gene calls are TRBV28 and TRBJ1-2; D might be TRBD1 (5 bases). Germline CDR1 and CDR2: MDHEN and SYDVKM. V lost 2 bases and J lost 5, with 12 bases in between. The CDR3 runs 14 residues. CDR3 in amino acids: CASSLPRVGYGYTF. CDR3 bases: TGTGCCAGCAGTTTACCCAGGGTGGGGTATGGCTACACCTTC.

For this clone: Other DNA sequences within the sample encode an identical CDR3. The chain employs TRBV28 and TRBJ1-1, with D hard to call. The CDR3 runs 12 residues. CDR1 is MDHEN, CDR2 SYDVKM, per germline. Trimming took off 3 bases at V and 1 base at J, with 3 bases between the two ends. CDR3: CASSLRNTEAFF. CDR3 nucleotide sequence: TGTGCCAGCAGTTTGAGGAACACTGAAGCTTTCTTT.

The chain combines TRBV4-1 with TRBJ2-5; tentatively, D is TRBD2 (5 bases). V was cut by 2 bases and J by 0 bases, with 13 bases left in between. CDR1 MGHRA and CDR2 YSYEKL come from the germline V gene. The CDR3 totals 16 residues. Written as DNA, the CDR3 is TGCGCCAGCAGCCAACAGGCAGGCGGGTACCAAGAGACCCAGTACTTC. As protein: CASSQQAGGYQETQYF.

The chain employs TRBV7-3 and TRBJ2-1; 10 nucleotides line up with TRBD2. The CDR3 length is 16 residues. Germline loops: CDR1 SGHTA, CDR2 FQGTGA. V gave up 2 bases and J gave up 1 base; unmatched junction bases: 2. CDR3 sequence reads: CASSLSSGGSYNEQFF. CDR3 nucleotides: TGTGCCAGCAGCTTATCTAGCGGGGGTTCCTACAATGAGCAGTTCTTC.

The chain couples TRBV6-5 to TRBJ1-2; 8 bases fit TRBD1. The CDR3 loop spans 15 amino acids. V shed 4 bases, J shed 7 bases, and the junction held 11 bases outside the gene matches. CDR1 is MNHEY, CDR2 SVGAGI, per germline. This CDR3 is CASSLSDRGRIGYTF. The DNA for the CDR3 is TGTGCCAGCAGTTTATCCGACAGGGGTAGGATTGGCTACACCTTC.

V gene TRBV30 combines with J gene TRBJ1-5; a possible D gene is TRBD1 (6 bases). This CDR3 comprises 13 residues. Germline V gene sequence: CDR1 GTSNPN, CDR2 SVGIG (reference sequence). Deletions cut 5 bases from V and 6 bases from J, with 14 bases between. The chain's CDR3 is CAWGRGEFQPQHF. The CDR3 coding sequence is TGTGCCTGGGGCAGGGGCGAATTTCAGCCCCAGCATTTT.

This sequence joins TRBV27 and TRBJ1-1; TRBD1 matches 7 bases. Per germline, CDR1 MNHEY and CDR2 SMNVEV (reference sequence). J lost 0 bases, V lost 5 bases, and 6 bases had no gene match. There are 15 residues in the CDR3. Written as DNA, the CDR3 is TGTGCCAGCAGTCCAACGACAGGGCTGAACACTGAAGCTTTCTTT. Translating gives CASSPTTGLNTEAFF.

The V call is TRBV4-2, the J call TRBJ1-1; no firm D call. The CDR3 contains 13 residues. The V and J ends lost 2 bases and 7 bases respectively, with 11 bases between them. CDR1 LGHNA and CDR2 YNFKEQ come from the germline V gene. The CDR3 loop is CASSQNLEDEAFF. The CDR3 nucleotides are TGTGCCAGCAGCCAAAATCTGGAGGATGAAGCTTTCTTT.

The table lists this clone with a count of one. The chain joins TRBV19 to TRBJ2-5, with 8 positions matching TRBD2. Germline CDR1 and CDR2: LNHDA and SQIVND (reference sequence). The CDR3 has 16 residues. V shed 5 bases and J 4 bases; nucleotides not matched to a gene: 12. CDR3 protein: CASSALGTRDLETQYF. For the CDR3, the DNA is TGTGCCAGTAGTGCCCTAGGGACTAGAGATCTAGAGACCCAGTACTTC.

This sequence joins TRBV10-3 and TRBJ2-5, with D maybe TRBD2 (7 bases). The DNA end is more similar to TRBJ2-7, so the J call may be wrong. The CDR3 runs to 13 residues. Germline V gene lookup returns CDR1 ENHRY and CDR2 SYGVKD. CDR3 loop: CAIRGGEGYEQYF. CDR3 DNA sequence: TGTGCCATCCGAGGGGGGGAGGGGTACGAGCAGTACTTC.

The sample holds one count of this clone. V is TRBV7-2 and J is TRBJ2-1; no definite D call. CDR3 size: 12 residues. The V gene's germline CDR1 is SGHTA and CDR2 FQGNSA. Trimming pared 5 bases from V and 6 bases from J, leaving 8 bases between. Here the CDR3 reads CASSPPSNEQFF. The CDR3 nucleotides are TGTGCCAGCAGCCCCCCTAGCAATGAGCAGTTCTTC.

The V call is TRBV5-1, the J call TRBJ2-1; the match to TRBD2 covers 12 bases. The CDR3 covers 15 residues. The V and J ends lost 4 bases and 7 bases, in that order; junction bases with no gene match: 6. Germline CDR1 and CDR2: SGHRS and YFSETQ. CDR3 sequence: CASSQRTSGENEQFF. The CDR3 nucleotides read TGCGCCAGCAGCCAACGGACTAGCGGGGAAAATGAGCAGTTCTTC.

The chain links TRBV11-3 to TRBJ2-7, with D perhaps matching TRBD1 (8 bases). The germline gives CDR1 SGHNT, CDR2 YENEEA. V lost 5 bases to trimming and J lost 0 bases, with 14 bases between them. The CDR3 has 15 amino acids. In DNA form, the CDR3 reads TGTGCCAGCAGCGCAGGGGGCGGGAGCTCCTACGAGCAGTACTTC. Translation: CASSAGGGSSYEQYF.

The rearrangement uses TRBV7-9 and TRBJ1-1; D is possibly TRBD1 (5 bases). Germline loops: CDR1 SEHNR, CDR2 FQNEAQ (reference sequence). Trimming removed 5 bases at V and 5 bases at J, with 15 bases between. CDR3 length: 14 amino acids. Here the CDR3 reads CASSLDRRRTEAFF. In DNA form, the CDR3 reads TGTGCCAGCAGCCTAGACAGACGAAGGACTGAAGCTTTCTTT. Full variable domain (remainder filled in from reference TRBV7-9 and TRBJ1-1): DTGVSQNPRHKITKRGQNVTFRCDPISEHNRLYWYRQTLGQGPEFLTYFQNEAQLEKSRLLSDRFSAERPKGSFSTLEIQRTEQGDSAMYLCASSLDRRRTEAFFGQGTRLTVV.

The chain is built from TRBV7-9 and TRBJ2-5; D is possibly TRBD2 (5 bases). This CDR3 is built from 13 residues. Germline CDR1 reads SEHNR; CDR2 reads FQNEAQ (reference sequence). V dropped 4 bases and J dropped 7 bases, with 13 bases sitting between them. CDR3 nucleotide sequence: TGTGCCAGCAGCTCCCCCCGGGATGCGACCCAGTACTTC. Translated: CASSSPRDATQYF.

The CDR3 spells CASSFAVDRGDGYTF. The DNA of the CDR3 is TGTGCCAGCAGCTTCGCCGTGGACAGGGGAGATGGCTACACCTTC. The chain links TRBV7-8 to TRBJ1-2, with TRBD1 identical over 9 bases. There are 15 residues in the CDR3. V lost 3 bases to trimming and J lost 6 bases; unmatched junction nucleotides: 8. Germline CDR1 and CDR2: SGHVS and FQNEAQ. Using reference TRBV7-8 and TRBJ1-2 for the parts outside the CDR3, the full variable domain is GAGVSQSPRYKVAKRGQDVALRCDPISGHVSLFWYQQALGQGPEFLTYFQNEAQLDKSGLPSDRFFAERPEGSVSTLKIQRTQQEDSAVYLCASSFAVDRGDGYTFGSGTRLTVV.

V is TRBV27 and J is TRBJ2-7; 8 positions match TRBD2. Trimming at V came to 0 bases and at J to 0 bases, leaving 16 bases not matched to a gene. Germline loops: CDR1 MNHEY, CDR2 SMNVEV (reference sequence). This CDR3 has 20 amino acids. The CDR3 protein is CASSLSEANRREDLSYEQYF. The CDR3 DNA is TGTGCCAGCAGTTTATCGGAGGCCAATCGGCGGGAGGACCTCTCCTACGAGCAGTACTTC.

The rearrangement links TRBV11-3 to TRBJ2-7; 8 bases line up with TRBD2. The germline V gene encodes CDR1 SGHNT and CDR2 YENEEA. J was trimmed by 3 bases and V by 0 bases; bases with no gene match: 1. The CDR3 contains 14 residues. The CDR3 DNA is TGTGCCAGCAGCTTAGACGGGACTAGCTACGAGCAGTACTTC. This translates into CASSLDGTSYEQYF.

This clone was recorded a few times. CDR3 residues: CASSQRQGGGSNQPQHF. The CDR3 DNA sequence: TGCGCCAGCAGCCAAAGACAGGGCGGAGGGAGCAATCAGCCCCAGCATTTT. J is TRBJ1-5 and V is TRBV4-1; TRBD1 agrees at 7 bases. V was clipped by 2 bases and J by 1 base; unmatched bases: 8. From germline, CDR1 is MGHRA and CDR2 YSYEKL. The CDR3 is 17 amino acids.

V and J are TRBV9 and TRBJ1-5; a possible D gene is TRBD1 (6 bases). The ends were cut back, 5 bases at V and 7 bases at J, with 16 bases in the middle. From germline, CDR1 is SGDLS and CDR2 YYNGEE. The CDR3 is made up of 14 amino acids. The CDR3 protein is CASSASGDGQPQHF. The CDR3 DNA reads TGTGCCAGCAGTGCGTCAGGGGACGGGCAGCCCCAGCATTTT. Filled out from reference TRBV9 and TRBJ1-5, the complete variable domain reads DSGVTQTPKHLITATGQRVTLRCSPRSGDLSVYWYQQSLDQGLQFLIQYYNGEERAKGNILERFSAQQFPDLHSELNLSSLELGDSALYFCASSASGDGQPQHFGDGTRLSIL.

The V gene is TRBV19, the J gene TRBJ1-1; 9 nucleotides match TRBD1. V dropped 6 bases and J dropped 7; count of bases not matched to a gene: 9. Germline CDR1 is LNHDA and CDR2 is SQIVND (reference sequence). This CDR3 spans 14 amino acids. The CDR3 DNA follows: TGTGCCAGTAGAGGGACAGGGAGGAGATATGAAGCTTTCTTT. This encodes CASRGTGRRYEAFF.

The CDR3 nucleotides are TGTGCCAGTAGTACGGGGACTACCTACGAGCAGTACTTC. Amino acids: CASSTGTTYEQYF. The genes are TRBV19 and TRBJ2-7; 7 nucleotides align to TRBD2. The CDR3 loop spans 13 amino acids. The V gene end was trimmed by 4 bases and the J gene end by 2 bases; junction bases not matched to a gene: 2. Germline values: CDR1 LNHDA, CDR2 SQIVND (reference sequence).

CDR3 in amino acids: CAWTDPGAPLHF. The CDR3 region has the DNA TGTGCCTGGACCGACCCGGGGGCACCCCTCCACTTT. The chain links TRBV30 to TRBJ1-6; D may be TRBD1 (5 bases). This CDR3 is built from 12 residues. With 4 bases removed from V and 11 bases from J, the gap between germline ends came to 12 bases. CDR1 and CDR2 from the germline V gene are GTSNPN and SVGIG (reference sequence).

The chain carries TRBV5-1 and TRBJ2-6; D may be TRBD2 (5 bases). Per germline, CDR1 SGHRS and CDR2 YFSETQ. CDR3 length: 16 amino acids. Trimming cost V 0 bases and J 4 bases, with 11 bases left between them. As DNA, the CDR3 is TGCGCCAGCAGCTTGGAAGGGAGATCAGGGGCCAACGTCCTGACTTTC. It is translated as CASSLEGRSGANVLTF.

The chain is built from TRBV19 and TRBJ1-1; D is unclear. Germline V gene lookup returns CDR1 LNHDA and CDR2 SQIVND (reference sequence). The CDR3 has 15 residues. V gave up 1 base and J gave up 4 bases, with 13 bases separating them. The CDR3: CASSIANDIPTEAFF. CDR3 sequence (DNA): TGTGCCAGTAGTATAGCCAACGACATACCCACTGAAGCTTTCTTT.

The CDR3 sequence is CASSPLKTAELFF. The CDR3 nucleotides read TGTGCCAGCTCACCATTAAAGACGGCGGAACTGTTTTTT. J is TRBJ1-4 and V is TRBV18, with D unresolved. This CDR3 contains 13 residues. Deletions cut 2 bases from V and 12 bases from J, with 13 bases between. Germline values: CDR1 KGHSH, CDR2 LQKENI.

The rearrangement uses TRBV27 and TRBJ1-4, with 10 bases fitting TRBD1. This CDR3 has 14 amino acids. Germline-derived CDR1 and CDR2 are MNHEY and SMNVEV (reference sequence). J was trimmed by 5 bases and V by 4 bases; bases with no gene match: 1. The CDR3: CASSSTGGNEKLFF. The CDR3 bases are TGTGCCAGCAGTTCGACAGGGGGCAATGAAAAACTGTTTTTT.

CDR3 bases: TGTGCCAGCAGCTTAGGCCCCTCGGGACAGGGGGAGAACACTGAAGCTTTCTTT. It translates to CASSLGPSGQGENTEAFF. The chain has TRBV13 and TRBJ1-1; 11 nucleotides line up with TRBD1. V lost 0 bases to trimming and J lost 1 base; unmatched junction nucleotides: 7. Germline lookup yields CDR1 PRHDT and CDR2 FYEKMQ (reference sequence). This CDR3 has 18 residues.

The chain links TRBV6-5 to TRBJ1-4; the match to TRBD1 covers 11 bases. The trim removed 5 bases at V and 12 bases at J, leaving 8 bases unmatched. This CDR3 region has 14 residues. Per germline, CDR1 MNHEY and CDR2 SVGAGI. The DNA for the CDR3 is TGTGCCAGCAGTGGATGGACAGGGGGCTTGGAACTGTTTTTT. It translates to CASSGWTGGLELFF.

The chain is built from TRBV7-2 and TRBJ1-5; tentative D call: TRBD1 (6 bases). Germline CDR1 and CDR2: SGHTA and FQGNSA. The CDR3 extends over 15 amino acids. V dropped 5 bases and J dropped 6 bases, with 17 bases sitting between them. The CDR3 coding sequence is TGTGCCAGCAGCAGAGGGGGGGGCGTAGGTCAGCCCCAGCATTTT. As protein: CASSRGGGVGQPQHF.

The chain carries TRBV4-3 and TRBJ1-4; a weak D match, TRBD1 (5 bases). The length of the CDR3 is 15 residues. Trimming shortened V by 0 bases and J by 10 bases, and 15 bases separated the two germline ends. CDR1 and CDR2 from the germline V gene are LGHNA and YSLEER. CDR3 region: CASSQDPAGPGKLFF. DNA for the CDR3: TGCGCCAGCAGCCAAGATCCGGCAGGGCCGGGAAAACTGTTTTTT.